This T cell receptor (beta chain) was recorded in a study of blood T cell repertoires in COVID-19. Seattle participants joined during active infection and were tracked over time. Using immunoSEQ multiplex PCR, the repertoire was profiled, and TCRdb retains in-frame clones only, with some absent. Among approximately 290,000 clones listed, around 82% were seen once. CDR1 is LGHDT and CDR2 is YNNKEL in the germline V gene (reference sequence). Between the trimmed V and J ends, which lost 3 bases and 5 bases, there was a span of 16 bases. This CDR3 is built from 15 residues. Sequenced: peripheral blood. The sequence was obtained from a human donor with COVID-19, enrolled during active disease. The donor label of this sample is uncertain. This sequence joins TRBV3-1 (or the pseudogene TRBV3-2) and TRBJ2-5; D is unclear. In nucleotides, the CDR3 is TGTGCCAGCAGCCACGCCAGCGATCCCACGGAGACCCAGTACTTC. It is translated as CASSHASDPTETQYF.